These 32 T cell receptor beta chains were sequenced from one sample in a study of T cells after yellow fever vaccination. TCRdb reanalysed the 5' RACE reads using MiXCR and keeps one entry per CDR3 protein. The sample shows roughly 120,000 distinct CDR3 sequences, more than 6% of them seen only once. Sample: CD4+ T cells sorted from PBMCs, taken approximately 11 days after the first yellow fever vaccination. The receptors stem from a man younger than 35 who received the YFV17D yellow fever vaccine.

As for this clonotype: A read error is likely here: a far larger clone is one base away. V and J are TRBV18 and TRBJ2-7; D not certain. The CDR3 consists of 12 residues. The germline CDR1 and CDR2 sequences are KGHSH and LQKENI. The germline V and J ends were trimmed by 3 bases and 3 bases, with 6 bases remaining between them. CDR3 bases: TGTGCCAGCTCACCCGGAATCTACGAGCAGTACTTC. Protein product: CASSPGIYEQYF.

This clonotype has a handful of counts. The V gene is TRBV20-1, the J gene TRBJ2-1, with 10 bases matching TRBD2. Germline CDR1 DFQATT, CDR2 SNEGSKA (reference sequence). V shed 5 bases and J 14 bases; nucleotides not matched to a gene: 6. This CDR3 has 11 amino acids. As DNA, the CDR3 is TGCAGTGCTTGGAGCGGGGGGGCCAAGTTCTTC. Its protein product is CSAWSGGAKFF.

This clonotype was detected ten times or more. This rearrangement joins TRBV7-2 to TRBJ2-2; unclear D gene. Trimming stripped 2 bases from V and 0 bases from J, with 13 bases between. The CDR3 is made up of 17 amino acids. CDR1 is SGHTA and CDR2 is FQGNSA in the germline V gene. The CDR3 DNA reads as TGTGCCAGCAGCTTAACCTGGGCAGAGGCGAACACCGGGGAGCTGTTTTTT. The encoded protein is CASSLTWAEANTGELFF. Based on the CDR3 plus reference TRBV7-2 and TRBJ2-2, the full variable domain is GAGVSQSPSNKVTEKGKDVELRCDPISGHTALYWYRQSLGQGLEFLIYFQGNSAPDKSGLPSDRFSAERTGGSVSTLTIQRTQQEDSAVYLCASSLTWAEANTGELFFGEGSRLTVL.

The sample holds many counts of this clonotype. The CDR3 DNA reads as TGCAGTGCTGTAAAGGCAGCGTTTAAAGAGACCCAGTACTTC. This sequence encodes CSAVKAAFKETQYF. The chain is built from TRBV20-1 and TRBJ2-5; the D is unclear. CDR3 size: 14 residues. V gave up 5 bases and J gave up 3 bases, with 16 bases separating them. Looked up from germline, CDR1 is DFQATT and CDR2 is SNEGSKA (reference sequence).

This clonotype was seen at least ten times. CDR3 loop: CASSLLSSALETQYF. CDR3 coding DNA: TGCGCCAGCAGCTTGTTGTCTAGCGCTCTCGAGACCCAGTACTTC. J is TRBJ2-5 and V is TRBV5-1; TRBD2 is a possible D gene (6 bases). Germline loops: CDR1 SGHRS, CDR2 YFSETQ. The CDR3 is made up of 15 amino acids. With 1 base removed from V and 5 bases from J, the gap between germline ends came to 15 bases.

The chain carries TRBV20-1 and TRBJ2-5, with TRBD2 identical over 7 bases. CDR3 size: 18 residues. Germline CDR1 DFQATT, CDR2 SNEGSKA (reference sequence). V shed 3 bases and J 3 bases; nucleotides not matched to a gene: 19. The CDR3 DNA reads as TGCAGTGCTAGCATGAGAAAGAGTCGGGGGGAAGTAGAAGAGACCCAGTACTTC. Amino acid sequence: CSASMRKSRGEVEETQYF.

This clonotype was counted many times. One junction end does not reproduce the germline sequence, and a read error may be involved. V gene TRBV9 combines with J gene TRBJ2-6, with D unclear. Germline CDR1 is SGDLS and CDR2 is YYNGEE. The CDR3 loop spans 14 amino acids. CDR3 DNA sequence: TGTGCCAGCGGCGTAGGGTCTGGGGCCAACGTCCTGACTTTC. It encodes CASGVGSGANVLTF.

In this sample, this clonotype turned up many times. The V call is TRBV20-1, the J call TRBJ1-6; TRBD1 matches 8 bases. V was clipped by 0 bases and J by 2 bases; unmatched bases: 6. CDR3 length equals 17 residues. CDR1 and CDR2 (germline): DFQATT, SNEGSKA (reference sequence). CDR3 amino acids: CSARERQGATYNSPLHF. The CDR3 nucleotides are TGCAGTGCTAGAGAGAGGCAGGGGGCCACCTATAATTCACCCCTCCACTTT.

Concerning this clonotype itself: A single base separates this from a much larger clone, so it may be a read error. The J gene is TRBJ1-5, the V gene TRBV20-1, with D perhaps matching TRBD1 (5 bases). Germline values: CDR1 DFQATT, CDR2 SNEGSKA (reference sequence). The CDR3 has 12 amino acids. Trimming pared 7 bases from V and 7 bases from J, leaving 14 bases between. Here the CDR3 DNA reads TGCAGTGAACTTGACAGTTCACAGCCCCAGCATTTT. This gives the protein CSELDSSQPQHF.

This clonotype showed up many times. The chain's CDR3 is CASSQDYVDATEPYEQYF. The DNA for the CDR3 is TGCGCCAGCAGCCAAGATTACGTAGACGCGACAGAGCCCTACGAGCAGTACTTC. The rearrangement uses TRBV4-3 and TRBJ2-7, with D maybe TRBD1 (5 bases). The CDR3 is 18 amino acids. Germline V gene lookup returns CDR1 LGHNA and CDR2 YSLEER. The ends were cut back, 0 bases at V and 2 bases at J, with 20 bases in the middle.

There are many counts of this clonotype. The chain uses TRBV10-2 and TRBJ2-3, with D possibly matching TRBD1 (5 bases). The CDR3 runs 13 residues. CDR1 is WSHSY and CDR2 is SAAADI in the germline V gene. Trimming removed 2 bases at V and 5 bases at J, with 8 bases between. The CDR3: CASSEQGQDTQYF. CDR3 DNA: TGCGCCAGCAGTGAGCAGGGTCAAGATACGCAGTATTTT.

This clonotype was seen many times. The CDR3: CASSRDRGLGNTIYF. In nucleotides, the CDR3 is TGCGCCAGCAGCCGGGACAGGGGGCTCGGAAACACCATATATTTT. The rearrangement joins TRBV5-1 to TRBJ1-3; TRBD1 matches at 12 bases. Per the germline V gene, CDR1 is SGHRS and CDR2 is YFSETQ. The CDR3 totals 15 residues. J lost 4 bases, V lost 4 bases, and 3 bases had no gene match.

In this sample, this clonotype turned up many times. CDR3 residues: CASSLEFGRGKNIQYF. The DNA of the CDR3 is TGTGCCAGCAGCTTAGAGTTCGGCAGAGGCAAAAACATTCAGTACTTC. The chain carries TRBV7-2 and TRBJ2-4; D call uncertain. Germline V gene data show CDR1 as SGHTA and CDR2 as FQGNSA. Trimming cost V 1 base and J 3 bases, with 13 bases left between them. This CDR3 comprises 16 residues.

This clonotype was counted at least ten times. The V gene is TRBV7-2, the J gene TRBJ2-2; no clear D gene. Trimming took off 5 bases at V and 0 bases at J, with 7 bases between the two ends. The CDR3 runs 14 residues. Germline lookup yields CDR1 SGHTA and CDR2 FQGNSA. In nucleotides, the CDR3 is TGTGCCAGCAGCCCAACGCCGAACACCGGGGAGCTGTTTTTT. Protein sequence: CASSPTPNTGELFF.

This clonotype was counted ten times or more. V usage is TRBV20-1 and J usage is TRBJ2-6, with D uncertain. CDR3 length equals 12 residues. Germline V gene data show CDR1 as DFQATT and CDR2 as SNEGSKA (reference sequence). The CDR3 DNA reads TGCGTGGGAAGCTCTGGGGCCAACGTCCTGACTTTC. This codes for CVGSSGANVLTF.

This clonotype was seen at least ten times. The chain recombines TRBV5-1 with TRBJ2-3; D is perhaps TRBD2 (6 bases). V was clipped by 2 bases and J by 6 bases, with 10 bases between them. The CDR3 loop spans 13 amino acids. The germline gives CDR1 SGHRS, CDR2 YFSETQ. In DNA, the CDR3 is TGCGCCAGCAGCTTCCCGGGGGACGATACGCAGTATTTT. This encodes CASSFPGDDTQYF.

This clonotype was recorded many times. Compared with germline, one end of the junction differs, possibly owing to a read error. V is TRBV5-4 and J is TRBJ2-3; TRBD1 aligns across 8 bases. The CDR3 length is 13 residues. The germline V gene has CDR1 SGHNT and CDR2 YYREEE (reference sequence). The CDR3 here is CLQGRQGTDTQYF. CDR3 in DNA: TGCTTGCAGGGGCGACAGGGGACAGATACGCAGTATTTT. Full variable domain (outside the CDR3, taken from reference TRBV5-4 and TRBJ2-3): ETGVTQSPTHLIKTRGQQVTLRCSSQSGHNTVSWYQQALGQGPQFIFQYYREEENGRGNFPPRFSGLQFPNYSSELNVNALELDDSALYLCLQGRQGTDTQYFGPGTRLTVL.

This clonotype was observed at least ten times. The gene calls are TRBV3-1 and TRBJ2-5; D uncertain. Trimming pared 3 bases from V and 2 bases from J, leaving 10 bases between. Germline values: CDR1 LGHDT, CDR2 YNNKEL (reference sequence). This CDR3 spans 14 amino acids. CDR3: CASSHVVLQETQYF. CDR3 nucleotide sequence: TGTGCCAGCAGCCATGTGGTACTACAAGAGACCCAGTACTTC.

Only a few counts were recorded for this clonotype. This chain joins TRBV11-2 and TRBJ1-2; 8 bases are a match to TRBD1. The CDR3 runs 15 residues. Germline V gives CDR1 SGHAT, CDR2 FQNNGV. The trim removed 2 bases at V and 3 bases at J, leaving 5 bases unmatched. The CDR3 bases are TGTGCCAGCAGCTTATTCCAGGGGGCGGACTATGGCTACACCTTC. Translated: CASSLFQGADYGYTF.

This clonotype showed up many times. The rearrangement links TRBV10-3 to TRBJ2-2; D gene unclear. The length of the CDR3 is 15 residues. The germline V and J ends were trimmed by 11 bases and 6 bases, with 22 bases remaining between them. CDR1 is ENHRY and CDR2 is SYGVKD in the germline V gene. CDR3 DNA sequence: TGTGCCGTCTTGCCTGAGAAGGGTTCCGCCGGGGAGCTGTTTTTT. Translation: CAVLPEKGSAGELFF.

This clonotype was detected many times. The chain employs TRBV2 and TRBJ2-1; D is unclear. The CDR3 loop spans 11 amino acids. Germline V gene lookup returns CDR1 SNHLY and CDR2 FYNNEI. Trimming stripped 8 bases from V and 4 bases from J, with 6 bases between. CDR3 in amino acids: CASHLYNEQFF. CDR3 nucleotide sequence: TGTGCCAGCCATCTATACAATGAGCAGTTCTTC.

This clonotype was seen a handful of times. The genes are TRBV2 and TRBJ2-6; no clear D gene. V was pared by 3 bases and J by 4 bases, with 7 bases between. Looked up from germline, CDR1 is SNHLY and CDR2 is FYNNEI. The CDR3 extends over 14 amino acids. The CDR3 nucleotides read TGTGCCAGCAGTGATCGGCGGGGGGCCAACGTCCTGACTTTC. This encodes CASSDRRGANVLTF.

The chain uses TRBV20-1 and TRBJ2-1; 10 positions agree with TRBD2. The CDR3 length is 16 residues. Trimming took 1 base from V and 2 from J; bases not matched to a gene: 5. CDR1 is DFQATT and CDR2 is SNEGSKA in the germline V gene (reference sequence). Here the CDR3 DNA reads TGCAGTGCTAGAGGGGTAGCGGGGGGCACCTACAATGAGCAGTTCTTC. Translation: CSARGVAGGTYNEQFF.

The sample holds many counts of this clonotype. The chain is built from TRBV28 and TRBJ1-5; TRBD1 might be the D (5 bases). Trimming shortened V by 7 bases and J by 1 base, and 8 bases separated the two germline ends. Germline CDR1 is MDHEN and CDR2 is SYDVKM. The CDR3 loop spans 13 amino acids. The chain's CDR3 is CASNRQSNQPQHF. CDR3 coding DNA: TGTGCCAGCAACCGACAGAGCAATCAGCCCCAGCATTTT.

Many counts were recorded for this clonotype. The gene calls are TRBV2 and TRBJ2-3; weak D call: TRBD1 (5 bases). The CDR3 extends over 11 amino acids. Trimming removed 6 bases from V and 6 bases from J, with 7 bases in between. The germline V gene has CDR1 SNHLY and CDR2 FYNNEI. The CDR3 sequence is CASRGVDTQYF. CDR3 sequence (DNA): TGTGCCAGCAGAGGGGTCGATACGCAGTATTTT.

This clonotype was detected many times. The chain employs TRBV6-2 or TRBV6-3 and TRBJ1-1; D ambiguous. This CDR3 contains 13 residues. Germline CDR1 is MNHEY and CDR2 is SVGEGT. V lost 8 bases and J 0 bases, leaving 10 bases between the germline ends. CDR3 protein: CASSSNMNTEAFF. The CDR3 nucleotides read TGTGCCAGCTCAAGTAACATGAACACTGAAGCTTTCTTT.

This clonotype was seen many times. The V gene is TRBV7-2, the J gene TRBJ2-1; TRBD2 might be the D (6 bases). Germline CDR1 SGHTA, CDR2 FQGNSA. The germline V and J ends were trimmed by 1 base and 10 bases, with 14 bases remaining between them. The CDR3 length is 14 residues. This CDR3 reads CASSLDGAGREQFF. The CDR3 DNA reads as TGTGCCAGCAGCTTAGACGGAGCGGGTCGCGAGCAGTTCTTC.

In regard to this clonotype: A clone one base away is much larger, so this may be a read error. The chain has TRBV5-1 and TRBJ2-7; possibly TRBD2 for D (6 bases). This CDR3 contains 13 residues. Germline assignment: CDR1 SGHRS and CDR2 YFSETQ. V was shortened by 4 bases and J by 6 bases, with 14 bases between the two germline ends. The DNA of the CDR3 is TGCGCCAGCAGCCCAATGGTGGAGGGCGAGCAGTACTTC. Translating it yields CASSPMVEGEQYF.

This clonotype was detected many times. V and J are TRBV24-1 and TRBJ2-5, with 13 bases aligning to TRBD2. This CDR3 is built from 17 residues. Germline-derived CDR1 and CDR2 are KGHDR and SFDVKD. Trimming took 3 bases from V and 2 from J; bases not matched to a gene: 5. Here the CDR3 DNA reads TGTGCCACCAGTGATCCGGGGACTAGCGGGGAACAAGAGACCCAGTACTTC. Translating it yields CATSDPGTSGEQETQYF.

Ten or more counts support this clonotype. The genes are TRBV5-5 and TRBJ2-3, with no clear D. Trimming removed 1 base at V and 1 base at J, with 4 bases between. Germline loops: CDR1 SGHKS, CDR2 YYEKEE (reference sequence). CDR3 size: 13 residues. Here the CDR3 reads CASSLWGTDTQYF. CDR3 nucleotides: TGTGCCAGCAGCTTGTGGGGCACAGATACGCAGTATTTT.

In its sample, this clonotype was seen many times. The V gene is TRBV12-3 or TRBV12-4, the J gene TRBJ1-4; D not resolved. CDR3 size: 13 residues. V dropped 5 bases and J dropped 3 bases, with 7 bases sitting between them. CDR3 sequence (DNA): TGTGCCAGCAGTCCAGAGGCTAATGAAAAACTGTTTTTT. This gives the protein CASSPEANEKLFF.

The table lists this clonotype with many counts. This sequence joins TRBV5-6 and TRBJ2-7, with TRBD2 identical over 9 bases. The junction had 7 bases not matched to a gene; V was cut back by 1 base and J by 2 bases. The V gene's germline CDR1 is SGHDT and CDR2 YYEEEE. The CDR3 is made up of 16 amino acids. CDR3 coding DNA: TGTGCCAGCAGCTTGCTAGCGGGGTTGATCACCTACGAGCAGTACTTC. Protein product: CASSLLAGLITYEQYF.